This T cell receptor (beta chain) was sequenced in a study of a mutant IDH1 vaccine in newly diagnosed glioma. Overall study: Patients had eight vaccinations, in weeks 1, 3, 5, 7, 11, 15, 19 and 23. Vaccines were first given 4-6 weeks after radiotherapy alone, or with temozolomide cycles. Prior therapy was radiotherapy, temozolomide, or both; most received both.

The time point here: week 23, last vaccination. In every dose of vaccine, 300 ug of mutant IDH1 20-mer peptide was given alongside topical imiquimod. About this clone itself: The antigen is undetermined.

Profiling relied on immunoSEQ multiplex PCR, and the TCRdb table lists in-frame clones only, not all of them. The sample lists about 86,000 clones, 65% to 90% seen once, with around 2% in the top ten. This TCR derives from a man aged 25-45 years with glioma. Some clones in this sample may be carry-over from other donors' samples. This specimen consisted of PBMCs, obtained from a glioma patient whose treatment included an IDH1 peptide vaccine.

CDR3 residues: CASSYGLSGNTIYF. The CDR3 bases are TGTGCCAGCAGTTACGGCCTCTCTGGAAACACCATATATTTT. The chain is built from TRBV7-9 and TRBJ1-3; D remains ambiguous. Trimming took off 6 bases at V and 0 bases at J, with 9 bases between the two ends. Germline V CDR1 and CDR2: SEHNR, FQNEAQ (reference sequence). The CDR3 sequence is 14 residues long. The whole variable domain, remainder taken from reference TRBV7-9 and TRBJ1-3, is DTGVSQNPRHKITKRGQNVTFRCDPISEHNRLYWYRQTLGQGPEFLTYFQNEAQLEKSRLLSDRFSAERPKGSFSTLEIQRTEQGDSAMYLCASSYGLSGNTIYFGEGSWLTVV.